These 4 T cell receptor beta chains were all obtained from the same sample, sequenced in a study of blood T cell repertoires in COVID-19. Generated by immunoSEQ multiplex PCR, the TCRdb table keeps only in-frame clones and is missing some. The sample shows some 310,000 clones, 85% to 90% of them seen only once. The sequencing sample was made of PBMCs or T cells enriched from blood (not recorded which). The source is a woman aged 25-40 years who had recovered from COVID-19.

This clone was observed a single time. This chain links TRBV9 with TRBJ2-1; 11 bases are a match to TRBD2. Per the germline V gene, CDR1 is SGDLS and CDR2 is YYNGEE. CDR3 size: 15 residues. V was clipped by 4 bases and J by 2 bases; unmatched bases: 2. CDR3 region: CASSLLAGAYNEQFF. The CDR3 bases are TGTGCCAGCAGCCTACTAGCGGGGGCCTACAATGAGCAGTTCTTC.

V is TRBV27 and J is TRBJ2-1; 7 positions agree with TRBD1. Germline V gene sequence: CDR1 MNHEY, CDR2 SMNVEV (reference sequence). This CDR3 is built from 15 residues. The trim removed 5 bases at V and 4 bases at J, leaving 8 bases unmatched. CDR3 in amino acids: CASSPEGQPYNEQFF. For the CDR3, the DNA is TGTGCCAGCAGTCCCGAGGGACAGCCATACAATGAGCAGTTCTTC.

For the CDR3, the DNA is TGCGCCAGCAGCCATCACCAGGCGGGAGACGGAGAGACCCAGTACTTC. This codes for CASSHHQAGDGETQYF. The chain uses TRBV4-1 and TRBJ2-5, with TRBD2 matching over 7 bases. Per germline, CDR1 MGHRA and CDR2 YSYEKL. The CDR3 is 16 residues long. The V segment lost 3 bases and the J segment 4 bases; nucleotides outside the gene matches: 11.

The genes are TRBV6-5 and TRBJ2-7; TRBD2 is a possible D gene (5 bases). Germline CDR1 reads MNHEY; CDR2 reads SVGAGI. The V gene lost 6 bases and the J gene lost 3 bases, with 18 bases spanning the gap. This CDR3 contains 15 residues. DNA for the CDR3: TGTGCCAGCAGGGAGAGGGTGTCAGCTTACTACGAGCAGTACTTC. It specifies CASRERVSAYYEQYF.